This T cell receptor (beta chain) originates from a study of shared clonotypes between healthy human individuals (dated by TCRdb to the early 2020s). Some background on the complete study: Three men and two women, aged 18 to 49 years, made up the cohort. For each donor, CD4 naive and CD4 memory were each run on three plates, CD8 naive on two plates, and CD8 memory on one plate. To estimate repertoire size and how much clonotypes are shared between individuals, the study performed deep sequencing of blood TCR repertoires from 4 to 6 healthy adults. To increase sequencing depth and limit assay-specific biases, different laboratories used diverse techniques to prepare libraries and sequence TCR repertoires. Leukapheresis yielded between about 0.85 and 10 billion PBMCs per donor. General conclusions and limits of the study: Across a few donors, roughly 5.4% of naive CD4, approximately 3.6% of naive CD8, around 2.1% of memory CD4, and approximately 0.4% of memory CD8 clonotypes were shared. Higher generation probabilities were observed for clonotypes shared by all four sorted-subset donors than for non-shared clonotypes. Pairwise subsampling led to the expectation that sequencing depth would affect the degree of clonotype sharing among donors. Naive subsets generally had larger estimated clonotype richness than memory subsets. Because the study included a small number of donors, the genetic and exposure-history diversity represented was limited. Sampling was restricted to blood, and TCR repertoires in tissue are likely to differ from TCR repertoires in blood. Even with the large sequencing depth, rarefaction of the sorted-subset datasets indicated that sequencing was incomplete.

The donors were healthy, HIV-negative adults with no recently reported acute infections or vaccinations. Every donor was a Caucasian adult residing in Nashville, Tennessee, USA. Magnetic negative selection was used to enrich CD4+ T cells, after which naive cells were positively selected on CD45RA and the negative fraction became the memory subset. After blood collection by leukapheresis, PBMCs were isolated using Ficoll-Histopaque density gradient centrifugation and then cryopreserved in the vapor phase of liquid nitrogen. Analytical flow cytometry was used to check the purity and quantity of every magnetically sorted T cell population. Each sorted fraction had its genomic DNA isolated and then quantified by UV absorbance on a Nanodrop 2000c. Note on this clone: Its antigen is unknown. No much larger clone is present one base from it, and per-base qualities are unavailable. Additional DNA sequences in this sample encode the identical CDR3.

Using the deep immunoSEQ assay, TCR CDR3 regions were amplified from genomic DNA by multiplex PCR. Genomic DNA extracted from each cell subset was distributed evenly over all wells of several immunoSEQ 96-well plates, and each plate served as one replicate. For sorted subsets, each replicate PCR was loaded with roughly 190 ng genomic DNA, equivalent to 30,000 to 35,000 T cell genomes. The purified libraries were quantified using a Qubit 3.0 fluorometer, sized with a Bioanalyzer 2100, and then quantified again using the KAPA Library Quantification kit. Each immunoSEQ 96-well plate was sequenced on its own single-read 150-cycle Illumina NextSeq 550 flow cell. In the authors' own workflow: Because only junctional sequences without quality scores were contained in the immunoSEQ output, filtering matching that applied to full-length reads could not be performed. Sequences were annotated with PyIR, a Python wrapper for IgBLAST v1.9, using IMGT germline references to assign V/J genes and CDR3. Reads were filtered out if the reads had weak V/J assignments (E-value above 1e-6), no CDR3, stop codons, out-of-frame junctions, or ambiguous translated residues. V3J clonotypes were defined by identical inferred V gene, J gene, and CDR3 amino acid sequence. To compute the percentage overlap between repertoires, the number of shared unique clonotypes was divided by the size of the smaller repertoire. Richness of each repertoire was evaluated using RTK rarefaction, the Chao1 estimator, and Recon v2.1 estimates of unobserved clonotypes. Generation probabilities were computed with OLGA for all TCRbeta clonotypes obtained by the gDNA method from several donors. The immuneACCESS repertoire file appears here via TCRdb, limited to in-frame rearrangements. These files lack a portion of the clones; in checked studies, under half of the deficit traces to unresolved V genes, and the cause of the others is not known. The V and J calls and clone size were taken over from that table, and D and trimming were inferred from the DNA. This sample lists roughly 2.5 million clones; about 92% were detected once. The ten largest make up about 0.13% of the sample.

The TCR was taken from a man between 18 and 35 years old in good health. The source material was naive CD4+ T cells sorted from blood. The label giving this sample's cell subset or site can be read as: CD45RA+ positively selected.

The CDR3 here reads CASSSTGGGETQYF. The DNA sequence follows: TGCGCCAGCAGCTCGACAGGGGGCGGAGAGACCCAGTACTTC. This receptor chain uses TRBV5-1 and TRBJ2-5, with TRBD1 matching 10 junction bases. Ends trimmed: V by 3 bases, J by 4 bases; bases unmatched to a gene: 3. The germline V gene yields SGHRS for CDR1 and YFSETQ for CDR2. The CDR3 contains 14 residues, cysteine and phenylalanine counted. Only CDR3 DNA remains: 42 bases, in frame from the first base.